This section outlines one T cell receptor beta chain sequence together with its context. Germline V gives CDR1 SNHLY, CDR2 FYNNEI. The CDR3 consists of 20 residues. The V gene end was trimmed by 4 bases and the J gene end by 5 bases; junction bases not matched to a gene: 23. The data belong to a study of T-cell memory formation after mild COVID-19. TCRdb re-called the 5' RACE reads with MiXCR, one entry per CDR3 protein. Of 95,000 to 120,000 distinct CDR3 sequences listed, 15% to 20% are singletons. V gene TRBV2 combines with J gene TRBJ2-5; 9 bases align to TRBD2. The sequence came from a man in his late teens or twenties who had mild COVID-19 (a few samples of this study predate the infection). Cell type and time point are not known. Sequencing input: PBMCs or a T cell subset sorted from them (not recorded which). In DNA form, the CDR3 reads TGTGCCAGCAGTGGGTCCTGGCTAGCGGGGACCCAACGCAGTTATGAGACCCAGTACTTC. This encodes CASSGSWLAGTQRSYETQYF.